One and the same sample provided the 23 T cell receptor beta chains below, sequenced in a study of T cell responses to AZD1222 COVID-19 vaccine. The table came from immunoSEQ multiplex PCR; TCRdb's copy has only in-frame clones and leaves some out. The sample has 150,000 to 200,000 clones; approximately 92% are singletons. The material sequenced was peripheral blood, taken on day 0 of AZD1222 vaccination. The receptor set was obtained from an adult in good health.

A remark on this clone: The junction departs from the called germline gene at one end, perhaps through a read error. The V call is TRBV6-5, the J call TRBJ1-2; D is possibly TRBD1 (5 bases). CDR3 length: 14 amino acids. Per germline, CDR1 MNHEY and CDR2 SVGAGI. CDR3 region: CARSYGGKSYGYTF. Here the CDR3 DNA reads TGTGCCAGGAGTTACGGGGGGAAAAGCTATGGCTACACCTTC.

The count of this clone is one. This same CDR3 is encoded by further DNA sequences in the sample. The rearrangement links TRBV7-8 to TRBJ2-1; D is unclear. Germline loops: CDR1 SGHVS, CDR2 FQNEAQ. V shed 1 base and J shed 6 bases, with 10 bases lying between them. There are 14 residues in the CDR3. The CDR3 is CASSLGGFGNEQFF. Written as DNA, the CDR3 is TGTGCCAGCAGCTTAGGTGGGTTTGGCAATGAGCAGTTCTTC.

The V gene is TRBV19, the J gene TRBJ1-5; D uncertain. V gave up 5 bases and J gave up 3 bases, with 17 bases separating them. Germline V lookup: CDR1 LNHDA, CDR2 SQIVND (reference sequence). There are 16 residues in the CDR3. The CDR3 protein is CASSVGASAHNQPQHF. CDR3 nucleotides: TGTGCCAGTAGTGTAGGAGCCTCGGCCCACAATCAGCCCCAGCATTTT.

The chain couples TRBV11-3 to TRBJ1-1, with 7 bases matching TRBD1. Trimming removed 2 bases from V and 7 bases from J; junction bases left unmatched: 1. The CDR3 extends over 12 amino acids. Germline V gene sequence: CDR1 SGHNT, CDR2 YENEEA. CDR3 in amino acids: CASSLNRGEAFF. CDR3 sequence (DNA): TGTGCCAGCAGCTTAAACAGGGGTGAAGCTTTCTTT.

This clone is judged medium-sized (0.01 to 0.1%). V gene TRBV12-5 combines with J gene TRBJ1-2; D is undetermined. The CDR3 totals 14 residues. V lost 0 bases to trimming and J lost 8 bases, with 13 bases between them. CDR1 LGHNT and CDR2 FRNRAP come from the germline V gene. CDR3 sequence: CASGLVVGSRGYTF. The CDR3 coding sequence is TGTGCTAGTGGTTTGGTAGTGGGCAGCCGGGGCTACACCTTC.

The genes are TRBV15 and TRBJ2-1; tentative D call: TRBD1 (6 bases). Germline assignment: CDR1 LNHNV and CDR2 YYDKDF (reference sequence). CDR3 length: 15 residues. V was shortened by 3 bases and J by 0 bases, with 9 bases between the two germline ends. The CDR3 loop is CATSRGTSSYNEQFF. The CDR3 nucleotides read TGTGCCACCAGCAGGGGGACAAGCTCCTACAATGAGCAGTTCTTC.

This clone was counted a few times. V usage is TRBV7-9 and J usage is TRBJ2-3; D remains ambiguous. V gave up 8 bases and J gave up 2 bases, with 17 bases separating them. The CDR3 totals 15 residues. Germline V gene lookup returns CDR1 SEHNR and CDR2 FQNEAQ (reference sequence). The CDR3 reads CASDLGLFDTDTQYF. The CDR3 DNA sequence: TGTGCCAGCGACTTAGGCTTATTTGACACAGATACGCAGTATTTT.

This clone is a singleton in its sample. V and J are TRBV28 and TRBJ2-7; D not certain. The CDR3 covers 14 residues. The V end lost 6 bases, the J end lost 7 bases, and 19 bases lay between the germline ends. Germline lookup yields CDR1 MDHEN and CDR2 SYDVKM. The CDR3, as DNA: TGTGCCAGCAGCCCCGTCAGACTCCTAAAGGAGCAGTACTTC. This translates into CASSPVRLLKEQYF.

The chain combines TRBV7-9 with TRBJ2-2, with 9 bases fitting TRBD1. This CDR3 is built from 16 residues. CDR1 and CDR2 (germline): SEHNR, FQNEAQ (reference sequence). V shed 5 bases and J 1 base; nucleotides not matched to a gene: 5. The CDR3 DNA reads as TGTGCCAGCAGCCCCCGGGACAGGGAGAACACCGGGGAGCTGTTTTTT. Its translation: CASSPRDRENTGELFF.

As regards this clone: The sample contains more than one DNA sequence encoding this CDR3. This chain uses TRBV18 with TRBJ1-2; 9 bases agree with TRBD1. Trimming at V came to 2 bases and at J to 2 bases, leaving 0 bases not matched to a gene. The CDR3 length is 14 residues. CDR1 and CDR2 from the germline V gene are KGHSH and LQKENI. CDR3: CASSPGQGNYGYTF. DNA of the CDR3: TGTGCCAGCTCACCAGGACAGGGGAACTATGGCTACACCTTC.

This chain joins TRBV6-5 and TRBJ1-2, with 10 bases that match TRBD1. This CDR3 is built from 15 residues. The germline V gene encodes CDR1 MNHEY and CDR2 SVGAGI. J was trimmed by 3 bases and V by 5 bases; bases with no gene match: 6. DNA of the CDR3: TGTGCCAGCAGTATACGGGACAGGGGCGACTATGGCTACACCTTC. This gives the protein CASSIRDRGDYGYTF.

The V call is TRBV4-2, the J call TRBJ2-3, with a weak D call TRBD2 (7 bases). Trimming took 2 bases from V and 14 from J, leaving 20 bases between them. The CDR3 spans 14 residues. Germline V CDR1 and CDR2: LGHNA, YNFKEQ. The DNA of the CDR3 is TGTGCCAGCAGCCAACCTAGGGGGGAGGGTCTCACGTATTTT. Translated, it gives CASSQPRGEGLTYF.

The chain recombines TRBV30 with TRBJ2-7; 13 nucleotides agree with TRBD2. With V trimmed by 4 bases and J by 4 bases, 4 bases remained unmatched. The germline V gene encodes CDR1 GTSNPN and CDR2 SVGIG (reference sequence). The CDR3 sequence is 14 residues long. The CDR3 protein is CAWTPGLAGYEQYF. The DNA for the CDR3 is TGTGCCTGGACCCCGGGACTAGCGGGATACGAGCAGTACTTC.

V is TRBV19 and J is TRBJ1-5; D might be TRBD1 (6 bases). V lost 3 bases and J lost 7, with 10 bases in between. From germline, CDR1 is LNHDA and CDR2 SQIVND (reference sequence). The CDR3 has 13 residues. CDR3 residues: CASSIQGRQPQHF. Written as DNA, the CDR3 is TGTGCCAGTAGTATTCAGGGGAGGCAGCCCCAGCATTTT.

This clone was counted only a few times. The chain combines TRBV5-4 with TRBJ2-3; 7 bases fit TRBD1. This CDR3 is 16 amino acids long. The germline V gene has CDR1 SGHNT and CDR2 YYREEE (reference sequence). J lost 2 bases, V lost 5 bases, and 11 bases had no gene match. DNA of the CDR3: TGTGCCAGCAGGGTGGACAGGTCTGGAGCCACAGATACGCAGTATTTT. It yields the protein CASRVDRSGATDTQYF.

This chain connects TRBV18 to TRBJ2-3; 11 nucleotides match TRBD2. This CDR3 spans 15 amino acids. The V segment lost 3 bases and the J segment 5 bases; nucleotides outside the gene matches: 4. CDR1 and CDR2 from the germline V gene are KGHSH and LQKENI. The CDR3 DNA is TGTGCCAGCTCACCGCAGACTAGCGGGAAAGATACGCAGTATTTT. Protein product: CASSPQTSGKDTQYF.

This clone was seen just once. The chain has TRBV18 and TRBJ1-2; D uncertain. Germline CDR1 and CDR2: KGHSH and LQKENI. Trimming pared 5 bases from V and 0 bases from J, leaving 10 bases between. There are 14 residues in the CDR3. CDR3 in DNA: TGTGCCAGCTCATCAGACCCAACTAACTATGGCTACACCTTC. This sequence encodes CASSSDPTNYGYTF.

The chain recombines TRBV6-5 with TRBJ1-1; no clear D gene. The germline V and J ends were trimmed by 8 bases and 0 bases, with 16 bases remaining between them. Germline assignment: CDR1 MNHEY and CDR2 SVGAGI. The CDR3 consists of 15 residues. The CDR3 protein is CASPVYEGLNTEAFF. The CDR3 DNA reads TGTGCCAGCCCAGTGTATGAGGGCCTGAACACTGAAGCTTTCTTT.

The chain couples TRBV11-2 to TRBJ1-3; tentatively, D is TRBD1 (5 bases). This CDR3 is built from 16 residues. V was pared by 3 bases and J by 0 bases, with 12 bases between. Germline-derived CDR1 and CDR2 are SGHAT and FQNNGV. The CDR3 DNA sequence: TGTGCCAGCAGCTTCGGGACTTTCGCCTCTGGAAACACCATATATTTT. This encodes CASSFGTFASGNTIYF. The variable domain in full, with the rest retrieved from reference TRBV11-2 and TRBJ1-3, is EAGVAQSPRYKIIEKRQSVAFWCNPISGHATLYWYQQILGQGPKLLIQFQNNGVVDDSQLPKDRFSAERLKGVDSTLKIQPAKLEDSAVYLCASSFGTFASGNTIYFGEGSWLTVV.

The CDR3, as DNA: TGTGCCAGCAGTCCCGGACAGTCCTATGGCTACACCTTC. Translated, it gives CASSPGQSYGYTF. The chain carries TRBV27 and TRBJ1-2; D is perhaps TRBD1 (6 bases). CDR1 and CDR2 from the germline V gene are MNHEY and SMNVEV (reference sequence). There are 13 residues in the CDR3. Trimming took off 5 bases at V and 4 bases at J, with 11 bases between the two ends.

The rearrangement joins TRBV5-1 to TRBJ1-4, with TRBD1 matching over 9 bases. The V segment lost 5 bases and the J segment 6 bases; nucleotides outside the gene matches: 11. Germline V CDR1 and CDR2: SGHRS, YFSETQ. This CDR3 contains 16 residues. The CDR3 reads CASRQIKGQGDEKLFF. DNA of the CDR3: TGCGCCAGCAGACAAATAAAGGGACAGGGTGATGAAAAACTGTTTTTT.

The chain joins TRBV5-4 to TRBJ2-3; 10 bases agree with TRBD1. Trimming took 0 bases from V and 6 from J; bases not matched to a gene: 4. This CDR3 is 15 amino acids long. Looked up from germline, CDR1 is SGHNT and CDR2 is YYREEE (reference sequence). CDR3 residues: CASSLGDRGRDTQYF. As DNA, the CDR3 is TGTGCCAGCAGCTTGGGGGACAGGGGAAGGGATACGCAGTATTTT.

The gene calls are TRBV4-1 and TRBJ1-2, with TRBD1 identical over 11 bases. V trimming: 4 bases; J trimming: 8 bases; junction bases outside the gene matches: 6. Germline V gene data show CDR1 as MGHRA and CDR2 as YSYEKL. The CDR3 has 14 residues. The chain's CDR3 is CASSLSRDRGGYTF. In DNA, the CDR3 is TGCGCCAGCAGCCTTTCCCGGGACAGGGGGGGCTACACCTTC.